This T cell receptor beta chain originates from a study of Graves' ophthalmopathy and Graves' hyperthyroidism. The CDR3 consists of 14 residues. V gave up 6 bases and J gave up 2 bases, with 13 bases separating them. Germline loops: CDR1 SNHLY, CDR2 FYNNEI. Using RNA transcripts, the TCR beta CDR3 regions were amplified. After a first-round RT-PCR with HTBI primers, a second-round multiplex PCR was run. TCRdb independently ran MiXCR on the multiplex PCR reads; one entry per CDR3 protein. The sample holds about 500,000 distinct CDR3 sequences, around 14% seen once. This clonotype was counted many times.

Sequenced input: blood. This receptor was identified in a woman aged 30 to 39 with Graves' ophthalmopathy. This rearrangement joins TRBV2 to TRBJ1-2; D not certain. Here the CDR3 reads CASSGVDGNYGYTF. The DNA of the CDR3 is TGTGCCAGCAGCGGGGTCGATGGGAACTATGGCTACACCTTC.